This passage covers 12 T cell receptor beta chains from one sample sequenced in a study of CD8 T cells in ankylosing spondylitis (dated by TCRdb to 2016 to 2017). What the research found in general, with its limitations: Blood from ankylosing spondylitis patients appeared to be characterized by a TCR beta motif composed of about eight highly homologous amino acid variants.

These receptors have no known antigen. Libraries were constructed by 5' RACE. The run used an Illumina HiSeq 2500. The raw public reads went through TCRdb reprocessing: fastp at Q25, MiXCR clone calling, in-frame beta chains kept. Entries that share a CDR3 protein sequence are merged under the most common genes and DNA. The sample table records 700,000 or so distinct CDR3 sequences; 15% to 20% of these occur just once. In total, the top ten clones hold around 19% of the sample. Sequencing was done on a sample of blood, either unsorted or a sorted T cell fraction (not recorded which). The receptors here all came from a male donor with ankylosing spondylitis.

This clonotype appeared many times. The chain uses TRBV27 and TRBJ2-5, with TRBD2 matching over 9 bases. CDR3 size: 15 residues. Germline CDR1 is MNHEY and CDR2 is SMNVEV (reference sequence). Losses at the gene ends were 4 bases for V and 3 bases for J; bases not matched to a gene: 6. The CDR3 sequence is CASSSPTSGKETQYF. CDR3 coding DNA: TGTGCCAGCAGTTCCCCGACTAGCGGTAAAGAGACCCAGTACTTC.

This clonotype has a count of ten or more. This chain links TRBV10-3 with TRBJ1-5, with 10 bases that match TRBD1. Germline assignment: CDR1 ENHRY and CDR2 SYGVKD. This CDR3 has 12 residues. V was clipped by 8 bases and J by 7 bases; unmatched bases: 2. The CDR3 loop reads CAIGQGDQPQHF. Here the CDR3 DNA reads TGTGCCATCGGACAGGGGGACCAGCCCCAGCATTTT.

The chain is built from TRBV4-1 and TRBJ2-7; 7 bases line up with TRBD2. V lost 0 bases and J lost 2; bases outside the gene matches: 13. The CDR3 extends over 18 amino acids. Germline-derived CDR1 and CDR2 are MGHRA and YSYEKL. CDR3 amino acids: CASSQDLSGGTKTYEQYF. CDR3 coding DNA: TGCGCCAGCAGCCAAGATCTAAGCGGCGGGACTAAGACCTACGAGCAGTACTTC.

The chain couples TRBV6-2 or TRBV6-3 to TRBJ2-7; D is ambiguous. Germline assignment: CDR1 MNHEY and CDR2 SVGEGT. The CDR3 spans 17 residues. V was shortened by 2 bases and J by 0 bases, with 17 bases between the two germline ends. CDR3 in amino acids: CASSYKYYESGSYEQYF. The CDR3 DNA follows: TGTGCCAGCAGTTACAAGTACTATGAGTCTGGCTCCTACGAGCAGTACTTC.

This clonotype was found a few times. V usage is TRBV6-2 or TRBV6-3 and J usage is TRBJ1-5, with D possibly matching TRBD1 (6 bases). V dropped 6 bases and J dropped 7 bases, with 19 bases sitting between them. The CDR3 covers 15 residues. Germline V CDR1 and CDR2: MNHEY, SVGEGT. CDR3 nucleotides: TGTGCCAGCAGCGCGGGACACGGGGTATTACAGCCCCAGCATTTT. Translation: CASSAGHGVLQPQHF.

This clonotype was counted ten times or more. CDR3 in amino acids: CASSHSSGRWGYNEQFF. The CDR3 DNA follows: TGTGCCAGCAGCCACAGTAGCGGGAGATGGGGCTACAATGAGCAGTTCTTC. The V call is TRBV3-1, the J call TRBJ2-1, with 9 bases lining up with TRBD2. The germline V gene has CDR1 LGHDT and CDR2 YNNKEL (reference sequence). Trimming at V came to 3 bases and at J to 3 bases, leaving 9 bases not matched to a gene. The CDR3 runs to 17 residues.

The rearrangement uses TRBV12-3 or TRBV12-4 and TRBJ2-7; D perhaps matches TRBD2 (5 bases). This CDR3 region has 12 residues. V was shortened by 5 bases and J by 5 bases, with 10 bases between the two germline ends. In nucleotides, the CDR3 is TGTGCCAGCAGTCCCGGACTTGACGAGCAGTACTTC. This codes for CASSPGLDEQYF.

The chain joins TRBV5-1 to TRBJ2-1; TRBD2 matches at 10 bases. The J segment lost 4 bases and the V segment lost 0 bases, leaving 4 bases of the junction unmatched. The CDR3 is 16 residues long. CDR1 is SGHRS, CDR2 YFSETQ, per germline. CDR3 amino acids: CASSLELAGKYNEQFF. The DNA of the CDR3 is TGCGCCAGCAGCTTGGAACTAGCGGGAAAGTACAATGAGCAGTTCTTC.

This clonotype was detected only a few times. The chain joins TRBV20-1 to TRBJ2-7, with 13 positions matching TRBD2. Germline CDR1 reads DFQATT; CDR2 reads SNEGSKA (reference sequence). The CDR3 consists of 14 residues. V gave up 6 bases and J gave up 3 bases; unmatched junction bases: 5. CDR3 nucleotide sequence: TGCAGTGCGCGGGGACTAGCGGGGATCTACGAGCAGTACTTC. Its translation is CSARGLAGIYEQYF.

The genes are TRBV4-3 and TRBJ1-2; D gene unclear. Germline V CDR1 and CDR2: LGHNA, YSLEER. The CDR3 has 14 amino acids. V lost 6 bases and J lost 8, with 19 bases in between. This chain's CDR3 is CASSLQTDGEGYTF. The CDR3 DNA sequence: TGCGCCAGCAGTCTCCAGACGGACGGCGAGGGCTACACCTTC.

This clonotype was seen many times. The chain has TRBV9 and TRBJ2-7, with D possibly matching TRBD1 (6 bases). Deletions cut 0 bases from V and 2 bases from J, with 9 bases between. Germline loops: CDR1 SGDLS, CDR2 YYNGEE. The CDR3 extends over 14 amino acids. DNA of the CDR3: TGTGCCAGCAGCGTAGGTACAGGGACCTACGAGCAGTACTTC. It yields the protein CASSVGTGTYEQYF.

The chain uses TRBV29-1 and TRBJ1-1; 7 bases line up with TRBD1. The length of the CDR3 is 15 residues. Looked up from germline, CDR1 is SQVTM and CDR2 is ANQGSEA. V lost 7 bases, J lost 1 base, and 12 bases stayed unmatched. The CDR3 region has the DNA TGCAGCGCTGTAGCCCTACAGGGGAGGAACACTGAAGCTTTCTTT. Translated, it gives CSAVALQGRNTEAFF.